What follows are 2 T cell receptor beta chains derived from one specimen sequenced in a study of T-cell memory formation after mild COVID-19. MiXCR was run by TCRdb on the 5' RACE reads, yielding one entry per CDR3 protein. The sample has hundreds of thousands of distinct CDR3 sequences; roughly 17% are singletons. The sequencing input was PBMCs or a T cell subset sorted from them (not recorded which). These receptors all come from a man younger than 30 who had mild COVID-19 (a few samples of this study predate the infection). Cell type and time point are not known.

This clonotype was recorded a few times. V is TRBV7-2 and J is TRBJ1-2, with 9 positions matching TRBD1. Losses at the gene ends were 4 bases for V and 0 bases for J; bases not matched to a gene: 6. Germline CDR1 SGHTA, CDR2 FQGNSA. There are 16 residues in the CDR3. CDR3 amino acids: CASSSTGGPPNYGYTF. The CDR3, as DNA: TGTGCCAGCAGCTCGACAGGGGGACCACCTAACTATGGCTACACCTTC.

CDR3 protein: CASSSSGTGGEKLFF. The CDR3 region has the DNA TGCGCCAGCAGCTCTTCCGGGACAGGGGGCGAAAAACTGTTTTTT. V gene TRBV5-1 combines with J gene TRBJ1-4, with 12 bases aligning to TRBD1. Germline lookup yields CDR1 SGHRS and CDR2 YFSETQ. This CDR3 has 15 amino acids. The J segment lost 8 bases and the V segment lost 3 bases, leaving 5 bases of the junction unmatched.